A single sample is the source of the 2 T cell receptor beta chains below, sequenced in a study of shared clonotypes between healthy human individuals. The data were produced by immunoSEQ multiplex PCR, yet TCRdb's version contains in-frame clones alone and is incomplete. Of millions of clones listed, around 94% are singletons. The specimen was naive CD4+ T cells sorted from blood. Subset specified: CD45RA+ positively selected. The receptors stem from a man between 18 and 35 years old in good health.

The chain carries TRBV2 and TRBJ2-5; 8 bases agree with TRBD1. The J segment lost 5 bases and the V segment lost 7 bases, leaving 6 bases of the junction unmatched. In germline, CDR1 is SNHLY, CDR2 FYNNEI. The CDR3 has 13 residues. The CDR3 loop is CASMGAGGETQYF. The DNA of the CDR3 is TGTGCCAGCATGGGGGCAGGGGGCGAGACCCAGTACTTC.

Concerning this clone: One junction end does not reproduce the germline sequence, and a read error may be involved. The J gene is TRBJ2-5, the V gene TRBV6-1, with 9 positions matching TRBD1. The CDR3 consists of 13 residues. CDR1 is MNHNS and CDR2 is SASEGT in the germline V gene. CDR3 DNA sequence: TGTGCCAGCAGTGAAGCCCAGGACAGGGGCCTGCACTTC. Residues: CASSEAQDRGLHF.